The sequence of this TCR beta chain was determined in a study of cytomegalovirus exposure and HLA in healthy donors. Whole-study context: Samples from HLA-typed donors yielded 85 million to 95 million unique TCRs in an early data release.

There are 17 residues in the CDR3. After removal of 0 bases from V and 4 bases from J, the junction contained 9 bases not matched to a gene. The germline CDR1 and CDR2 sequences are SGDLS and YYNGEE. Overall study results and limits: Altogether, about 160 TCR beta chains were recorded as cytomegalovirus-associated.

Every donor was a healthy person donating bone marrow. Worth noting for this clone: The antigen is unknown.

13 Jbeta primers and 60 Vbeta primers were used for the PCR. TCRdb's table, derived via immunoSEQ multiplex PCR, lists solely in-frame clones and lacks some. Found here are 150,000 to 200,000 clones, around four fifths of them singletons; the top ten hold approximately 10%. Sequencing was performed on PBMCs. The chain uses TRBV9 and TRBJ2-2, with 7 nucleotides matching TRBD2. The origin of this receptor is a man aged 18 to 29 in good health and CMV-seropositive. As DNA, the CDR3 is TGTGCCAGCAGCGTAGAAACTCTGGGGGGGGGCACCGGGGAGCTGTTTTTT. Its translation: CASSVETLGGGTGELFF.